These T cell receptor beta chains were read from a single sample in a study of cytomegalovirus exposure and HLA in healthy donors. Assay used: immunoSEQ multiplex PCR; TCRdb lists only in-frame clones, some missing. The repertoire holds about 110,000 clones, with roughly four fifths as singletons. The material sequenced was PBMCs. Every receptor here comes from a man in his sixties in good health and CMV-seronegative. Both conserved end residues are part of each CDR3. A D gene is named only where the DNA matches it firmly. Clone sizes are given selectively: once, few, many, or a class where the clone is expanded.

j_call: TRBJ2-3; clone_size: -; cdr3_length: 12; v_call: TRBV29-1; d_call: -; cdr3_aa: CSVDSGVDTQYF; cdr3_nt: TGCAGCGTTGACTCAGGGGTAGATACGCAGTATTTT
j_call: TRBJ2-5; clone_size: few; cdr3_length: 14; v_call: TRBV5-1; d_call: -; cdr3_aa: CASSSGLPGETQYF; cdr3_nt: TGCGCCAGCAGCTCGGGACTCCCTGGAGAGACCCAGTACTTC
j_call: TRBJ1-1; clone_size: -; cdr3_length: 13; v_call: TRBV2; d_call: -; cdr3_aa: CASSGLGGPPPVF; cdr3_nt: TGTGCCAGCAGTGGGTTGGGGGGGCCCCCGCCCGTGTTT
j_call: TRBJ2-5; clone_size: few; cdr3_length: 15; v_call: TRBV13; d_call: TRBD1; cdr3_aa: CASTGTGVGGETQYF; cdr3_nt: TGTGCCAGCACCGGGACAGGGGTTGGCGGAGAGACCCAGTACTTC
j_call: TRBJ1-1; clone_size: -; cdr3_length: 13; v_call: TRBV7-6; d_call: -; cdr3_aa: CASSLGGVTEAFF; cdr3_nt: TGTGCCAGCAGCTTAGGAGGAGTCACTGAAGCTTTCTTT
j_call: TRBJ1-5; clone_size: medium-sized; cdr3_length: 13; v_call: TRBV2; d_call: -; cdr3_aa: CASSKWANQPQHF; cdr3_nt: TGTGCCAGCAGCAAATGGGCAAATCAGCCCCAGCATTTT
j_call: TRBJ2-1; clone_size: -; cdr3_length: 15; v_call: TRBV5-5; d_call: -; cdr3_aa: CASSSSGYPYNEQFF; cdr3_nt: TGTGCCAGCAGCTCATCGGGTTATCCCTACAATGAGCAGTTCTTC
j_call: TRBJ1-6; clone_size: -; cdr3_length: 14; v_call: TRBV19; d_call: -; cdr3_aa: CASSRRDNLAPLHF; cdr3_nt: TGTGCCAGTAGTCGCCGGGACAATCTAGCACCCCTCCACTTT
j_call: TRBJ2-3; clone_size: -; cdr3_length: 16; v_call: TRBV18; d_call: TRBD1; cdr3_aa: CASSPKLGGITDTQYF; cdr3_nt: TGTGCCAGCTCACCCAAATTAGGGGGCATTACAGATACGCAGTATTTT
j_call: TRBJ2-6; clone_size: -; cdr3_length: 16; v_call: TRBV2; d_call: TRBD1; cdr3_aa: CASSGDRGRISNVLTF; cdr3_nt: TGTGCCAGCAGCGGGGACAGGGGAAGGATTTCCAACGTCCTGACTTTC
j_call: TRBJ1-2; clone_size: once; cdr3_length: 18; v_call: TRBV7-3; d_call: TRBD1; cdr3_aa: CASSLTEIIKGQHYGYTF; cdr3_nt: TGTGCCAGCAGCTTAACGGAAATTATAAAGGGACAGCACTATGGCTACACCTTC
j_call: TRBJ1-1; clone_size: -; cdr3_length: 14; v_call: TRBV7-9; d_call: TRBD1; cdr3_aa: CASSYGQGYTEAFF; cdr3_nt: TGTGCCAGCAGCTATGGACAGGGGTACACTGAAGCTTTCTTT
j_call: TRBJ1-5; clone_size: -; cdr3_length: 14; v_call: TRBV12-5; d_call: -; cdr3_aa: CASGTGFGNQPQHF; cdr3_nt: TGTGCTAGTGGAACAGGGTTTGGCAATCAGCCCCAGCATTTT
j_call: TRBJ2-3; clone_size: -; cdr3_length: 15; v_call: TRBV5-1; d_call: -; cdr3_aa: CASSLGFGGPDTQYF; cdr3_nt: TGCGCCAGCAGCTTGGGTTTCGGCGGGCCAGATACGCAGTATTTT
j_call: TRBJ2-5; clone_size: -; cdr3_length: 13; v_call: TRBV7-2; d_call: -; cdr3_aa: CASSLEVVQTQYF; cdr3_nt: TGTGCCAGCAGCTTAGAAGTAGTTCAGACCCAGTACTTC
j_call: TRBJ2-7; clone_size: -; cdr3_length: 16; v_call: TRBV7-9; d_call: TRBD1; cdr3_aa: CASSPPPGQGSYEQYF; cdr3_nt: TGTGCCAGCAGCCCACCACCGGGACAGGGGTCCTACGAGCAGTACTTC
j_call: TRBJ2-5; clone_size: -; cdr3_length: 14; v_call: TRBV9; d_call: -; cdr3_aa: CASSVQGGWETQYF; cdr3_nt: TGTGCCAGCAGCGTGCAGGGGGGTTGGGAGACCCAGTACTTC
j_call: TRBJ2-4; clone_size: -; cdr3_length: 16; v_call: TRBV2; d_call: -; cdr3_aa: CASSEDMGLAKNIQYF; cdr3_nt: TGTGCCAGCAGTGAAGACATGGGGCTGGCCAAAAACATTCAGTACTTC